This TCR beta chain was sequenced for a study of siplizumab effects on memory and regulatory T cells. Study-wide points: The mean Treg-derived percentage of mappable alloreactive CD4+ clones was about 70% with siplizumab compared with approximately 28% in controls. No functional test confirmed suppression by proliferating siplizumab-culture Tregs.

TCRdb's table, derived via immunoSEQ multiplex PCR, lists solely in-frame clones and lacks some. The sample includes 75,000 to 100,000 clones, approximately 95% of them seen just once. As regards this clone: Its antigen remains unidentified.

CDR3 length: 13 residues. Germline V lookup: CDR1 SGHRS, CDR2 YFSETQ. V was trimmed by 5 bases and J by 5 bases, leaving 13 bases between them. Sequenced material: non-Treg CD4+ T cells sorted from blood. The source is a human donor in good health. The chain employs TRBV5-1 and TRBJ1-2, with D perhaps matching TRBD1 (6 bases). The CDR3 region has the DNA TGCGCCAGCAGTTTCGAGACAGGTTATGGCTACACCTTC. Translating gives CASSFETGYGYTF.